The entry below describes one T cell receptor beta chain. What it binds is unknown. TCR beta libraries were prepared from cDNA with unique molecular identifiers. Using its own MiXCR run on the PCR reads, TCRdb lists one record per CDR3 protein. The sample has 750,000 to 900,000 distinct CDR3 sequences; roughly 46% are singletons. The data were obtained in a study of post-analysis software for immune sequencing data. Whole-study findings and limits: Controls showed lower frequencies than patients for five TRBV segments, and TRBV5-6, TRBV5-1 and TRBV20-1 were among these. For normalized Chao1 diversity, multiple sclerosis patients scored significantly lower than controls did.

The CDR3 extends over 15 amino acids. Germline V lookup: CDR1 LNHDA, CDR2 SQIVND (reference sequence). V lost 3 bases to trimming and J lost 4 bases; unmatched junction nucleotides: 4. The sequence derives from a girl between 10 and 17 years old with multiple sclerosis. The specimen was blood. The rearrangement uses TRBV19 and TRBJ2-5; TRBD1 matches 11 bases. Written as DNA, the CDR3 is TGTGCCAGTAGTATTCCGGGACAGGGGGGAGAGACCCAGTACTTC. This sequence encodes CASSIPGQGGETQYF.